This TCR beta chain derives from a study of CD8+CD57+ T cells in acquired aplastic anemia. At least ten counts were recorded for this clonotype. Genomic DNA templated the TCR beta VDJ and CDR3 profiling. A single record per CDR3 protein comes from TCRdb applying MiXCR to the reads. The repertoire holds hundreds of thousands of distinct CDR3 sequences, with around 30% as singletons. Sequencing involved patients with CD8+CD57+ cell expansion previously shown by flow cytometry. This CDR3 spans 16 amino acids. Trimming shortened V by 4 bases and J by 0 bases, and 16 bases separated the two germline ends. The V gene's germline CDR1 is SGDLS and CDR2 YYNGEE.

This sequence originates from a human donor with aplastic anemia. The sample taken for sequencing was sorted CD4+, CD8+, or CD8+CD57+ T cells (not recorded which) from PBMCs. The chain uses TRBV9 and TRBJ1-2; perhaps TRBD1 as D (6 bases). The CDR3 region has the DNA TGTGCCAGCAGCACGGGACACCGAAACCCTAACTATGGCTACACCTTC. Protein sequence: CASSTGHRNPNYGYTF.